Below are 14 T cell receptor beta chains sequenced from a single sample in a study of T cells after somatic rescue of genetic block. TCRdb's table, derived via immunoSEQ multiplex PCR, lists solely in-frame clones and lacks some. The sample has tens of thousands of clones; roughly 91% are singletons. Sequencing input: peripheral blood mononuclear cells (PBMCs). The receptor set was obtained from a man aged 25-40 years.

The chain is built from TRBV30 and TRBJ1-2; 7 bases map to TRBD1. The CDR3 totals 15 residues. The ends lost 1 base at V and 2 bases at J; junction bases unmatched: 7. Germline CDR1 GTSNPN, CDR2 SVGIG (reference sequence). CDR3 amino acids: CAWSGRGRPNYGYTF. The CDR3 region has the DNA TGTGCCTGGAGTGGGAGGGGGCGACCCAACTATGGCTACACCTTC.

This chain joins TRBV5-6 and TRBJ2-3; TRBD1 agrees at 7 bases. V gave up 6 bases and J gave up 2 bases; unmatched junction bases: 12. Germline assignment: CDR1 SGHDT and CDR2 YYEEEE. The length of the CDR3 is 16 residues. CDR3 in amino acids: CASMTPGGSVTDTQYF. CDR3 nucleotides: TGTGCCAGCATGACCCCAGGGGGTAGTGTCACAGATACGCAGTATTTT.

This chain joins TRBV9 and TRBJ2-1, with 10 positions matching TRBD1. The CDR3 is 15 residues long. CDR1 SGDLS and CDR2 YYNGEE come from the germline V gene. After removal of 2 bases from V and 5 bases from J, the junction contained 4 bases not matched to a gene. CDR3: CASSVGTGANNEQFF. The CDR3, as DNA: TGTGCCAGCAGCGTGGGGACAGGGGCCAACAATGAGCAGTTCTTC.

This clone has only a few counts. This chain links TRBV7-3 with TRBJ1-6; no clear D. V was trimmed by 5 bases and J by 0 bases, leaving 8 bases between them. Germline V gives CDR1 SGHTA, CDR2 FQGTGA. This CDR3 contains 15 residues. CDR3: CASSLKSSYNSPLHF. The CDR3 region has the DNA TGTGCCAGCAGCCTAAAAAGCTCCTATAATTCACCCCTCCACTTT. The variable domain in full, with the rest retrieved from reference TRBV7-3 and TRBJ1-6, is GAGVSQTPSNKVTEKGKYVELRCDPISGHTALYWYRQSLGQGPEFLIYFQGTGAADDSGLPNDRFFAVRPEGSVSTLKIQRTERGDSAVYLCASSLKSSYNSPLHFGNGTRLTVT.

This clone has just one count. This sequence joins TRBV5-6 and TRBJ1-3; no clear D gene. V was cut by 1 base and J by 8 bases, with 10 bases left in between. Germline CDR1 SGHDT, CDR2 YYEEEE. The CDR3 has 13 residues. The CDR3 is CASSLWSGDTIYF. CDR3 sequence (DNA): TGTGCCAGCAGCTTGTGGTCCGGAGACACCATATATTTT. The whole variable domain, remainder taken from reference TRBV5-6 and TRBJ1-3, is DAGVTQSPTHLIKTRGQQVTLRCSPKSGHDTVSWYQQALGQGPQFIFQYYEEEERQRGNFPDRFSGHQFPNYSSELNVNALLLGDSALYLCASSLWSGDTIYFGEGSWLTVV.

This chain links TRBV6-9 with TRBJ2-7, with D tentatively TRBD1 (6 bases). V lost 7 bases and J 4 bases, leaving 17 bases between the germline ends. The CDR3 length is 14 residues. CDR1 and CDR2 from the germline V gene are MNHGY and SVAAGI. CDR3 protein: CASTARQALYEQYF. CDR3 nucleotides: TGTGCCAGCACCGCCAGACAGGCCCTGTACGAGCAGTACTTC.

V and J are TRBV6-6 and TRBJ2-2; perhaps TRBD2 as D (6 bases). Trimming removed 0 bases at V and 4 bases at J, with 9 bases between. CDR3 length: 15 amino acids. CDR1 is MNHNY, CDR2 SVGAGI, per germline (reference sequence). In DNA form, the CDR3 reads TGTGCCAGCAGTTACTCGGCAGCGGGCACCGGGGAGCTGTTTTTT. Amino acid sequence: CASSYSAAGTGELFF.

This clone was observed once. The J gene is TRBJ1-6, the V gene TRBV27, with 7 nucleotides matching TRBD1. The CDR3 extends over 14 amino acids. V shed 6 bases and J 6 bases; nucleotides not matched to a gene: 5. Germline V gene lookup returns CDR1 MNHEY and CDR2 SMNVEV (reference sequence). The CDR3 nucleotides read TGTGCCAGCAGCACGGGACAGTTTAATTCACCCCTCCACTTT. Protein product: CASSTGQFNSPLHF.

CDR3 coding DNA: TGCGCCAGCAGCCGTCAAGACATCGCGACAGGGGGTTACGAGCAGTACTTC. This sequence encodes CASSRQDIATGGYEQYF. The chain recombines TRBV4-1 with TRBJ2-7; TRBD1 matches 9 bases. The CDR3 sequence is 17 residues long. From germline, CDR1 is MGHRA and CDR2 YSYEKL. Trimming cost V 4 bases and J 4 bases; bases outside gene matches: 14.

The V and J genes are TRBV6-1 and TRBJ2-7; TRBD1 matches at 8 bases. The V gene's germline CDR1 is MNHNS and CDR2 SASEGT. The CDR3 spans 16 residues. J gave up 2 bases and V 2 bases, and 8 bases lay outside the gene matches. CDR3 in amino acids: CASSEMIGTGTYEQYF. The CDR3, as DNA: TGTGCCAGCAGTGAAATGATTGGGACAGGTACCTACGAGCAGTACTTC.

The rearrangement joins TRBV6-5 to TRBJ2-1; TRBD2 matches at 10 bases. Germline CDR1 MNHEY, CDR2 SVGAGI. The junction had 5 bases not matched to a gene; V was cut back by 6 bases and J by 6 bases. The CDR3 has 14 amino acids. In DNA, the CDR3 is TGTGCCAGCAGCGGGACTAGCGTTTTCAATGAGCAGTTCTTC. Translating it yields CASSGTSVFNEQFF.

This clone was recorded only once. The V and J genes are TRBV7-6 and TRBJ2-2; 11 bases agree with TRBD2. This CDR3 has 19 amino acids. V lost 1 base to trimming and J lost 1 base; unmatched junction nucleotides: 8. Germline CDR1 reads SGHVS; CDR2 reads FNYEAQ. The CDR3 DNA is TGTGCCAGCAGCTTAGGACTTCTAGCGGGAGGCAGGAACACCGGGGAGCTGTTTTTT. Its protein is CASSLGLLAGGRNTGELFF. The variable domain in full, completed from reference TRBV7-6 and TRBJ2-2, reads GAGVSQSPRYKVTKRGQDVALRCDPISGHVSLYWYRQALGQGPEFLTYFNYEAQQDKSGLPNDRFSAERPEGSISTLTIQRTEQRDSAMYRCASSLGLLAGGRNTGELFFGEGSRLTVL.

In nucleotides, the CDR3 is TGTGCCAGCACCCCCAGGACAGGTTATGCGGGGACCCAGTACTTC. Translated: CASTPRTGYAGTQYF. This chain joins TRBV2 and TRBJ2-5, with 7 bases that match TRBD1. The CDR3 has 15 amino acids. The trim removed 7 bases at V and 7 bases at J, leaving 15 bases unmatched. Germline V lookup: CDR1 SNHLY, CDR2 FYNNEI.

The V call is TRBV4-1, the J call TRBJ1-5; no reliable D call. The length of the CDR3 is 15 residues. Trimming took off 0 bases at V and 6 bases at J, with 12 bases between the two ends. Germline CDR1 MGHRA, CDR2 YSYEKL. As DNA, the CDR3 is TGCGCCAGCAGCCAAGATCCTCTGGGCAGTCAGCCCCAGCATTTT. It translates to CASSQDPLGSQPQHF.